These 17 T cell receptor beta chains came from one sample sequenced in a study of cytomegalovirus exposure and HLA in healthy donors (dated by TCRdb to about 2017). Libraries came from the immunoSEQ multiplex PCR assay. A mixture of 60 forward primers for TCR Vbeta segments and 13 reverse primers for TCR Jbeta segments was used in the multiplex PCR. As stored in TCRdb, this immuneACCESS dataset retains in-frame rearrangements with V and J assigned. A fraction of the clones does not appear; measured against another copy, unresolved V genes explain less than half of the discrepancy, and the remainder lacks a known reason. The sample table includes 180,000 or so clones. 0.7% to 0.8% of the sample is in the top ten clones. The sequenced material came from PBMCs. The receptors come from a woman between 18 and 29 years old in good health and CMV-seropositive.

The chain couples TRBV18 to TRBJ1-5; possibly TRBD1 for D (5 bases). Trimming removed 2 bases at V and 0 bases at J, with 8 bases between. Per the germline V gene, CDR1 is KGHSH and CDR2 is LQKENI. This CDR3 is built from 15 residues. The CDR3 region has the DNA TGTGCCAGCTCACCAGACCAGGGTAGCAATCAGCCCCAGCATTTT. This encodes CASSPDQGSNQPQHF.

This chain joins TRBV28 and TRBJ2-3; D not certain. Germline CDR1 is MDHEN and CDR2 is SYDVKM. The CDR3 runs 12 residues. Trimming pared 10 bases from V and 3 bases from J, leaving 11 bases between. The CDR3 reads CATSVVTDTQYF. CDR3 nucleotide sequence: TGTGCCACCTCGGTCGTGACAGATACGCAGTATTTT.

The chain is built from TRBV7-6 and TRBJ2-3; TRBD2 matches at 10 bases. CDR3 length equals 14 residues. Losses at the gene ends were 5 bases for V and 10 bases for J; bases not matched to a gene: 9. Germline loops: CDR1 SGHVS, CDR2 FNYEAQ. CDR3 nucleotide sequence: TGTGCCAGCAGCGGCAGGAGCGGGGGGGGTGCGCAGTATTTT. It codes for CASSGRSGGGAQYF.

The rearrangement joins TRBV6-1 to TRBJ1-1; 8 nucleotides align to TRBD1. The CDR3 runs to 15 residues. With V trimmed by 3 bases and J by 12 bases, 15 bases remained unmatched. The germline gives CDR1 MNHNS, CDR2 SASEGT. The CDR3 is CASSDGGQGARKSFF. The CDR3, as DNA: TGTGCCAGCAGTGATGGGGGGCAGGGGGCGCGTAAATCTTTCTTT.

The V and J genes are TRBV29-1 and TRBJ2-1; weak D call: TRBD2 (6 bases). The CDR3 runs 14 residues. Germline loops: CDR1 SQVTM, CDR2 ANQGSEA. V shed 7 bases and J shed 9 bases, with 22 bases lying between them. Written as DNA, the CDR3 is TGCAGCGCGGGGGAACCCCACCGACCTGGTGAGCAGTTCTTC. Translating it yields CSAGEPHRPGEQFF.

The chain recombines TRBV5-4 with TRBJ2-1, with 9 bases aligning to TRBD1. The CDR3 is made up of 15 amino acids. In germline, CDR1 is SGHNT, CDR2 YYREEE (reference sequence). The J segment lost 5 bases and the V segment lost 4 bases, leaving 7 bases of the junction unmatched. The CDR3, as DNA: TGTGCCAGCAGCCCCCGGGACAGGGAGCACAATGAGCAGTTCTTC. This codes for CASSPRDREHNEQFF. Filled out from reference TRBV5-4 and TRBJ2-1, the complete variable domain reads ETGVTQSPTHLIKTRGQQVTLRCSSQSGHNTVSWYQQALGQGPQFIFQYYREEENGRGNFPPRFSGLQFPNYSSELNVNALELDDSALYLCASSPRDREHNEQFFGPGTRLTVL.

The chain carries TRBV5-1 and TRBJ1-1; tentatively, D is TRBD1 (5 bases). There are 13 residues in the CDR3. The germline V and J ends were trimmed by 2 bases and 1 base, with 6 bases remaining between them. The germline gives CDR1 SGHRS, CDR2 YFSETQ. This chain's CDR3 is CASSFGQNTEAFF. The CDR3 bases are TGCGCCAGCAGCTTTGGACAGAACACTGAAGCTTTCTTT.

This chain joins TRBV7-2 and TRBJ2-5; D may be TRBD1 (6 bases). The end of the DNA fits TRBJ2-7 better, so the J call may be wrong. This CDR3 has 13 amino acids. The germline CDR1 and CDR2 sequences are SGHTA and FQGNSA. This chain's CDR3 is CASRGDTYYEQYF. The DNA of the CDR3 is TGTGCCAGCAGGGGGGACACCTACTACGAGCAGTACTTC.

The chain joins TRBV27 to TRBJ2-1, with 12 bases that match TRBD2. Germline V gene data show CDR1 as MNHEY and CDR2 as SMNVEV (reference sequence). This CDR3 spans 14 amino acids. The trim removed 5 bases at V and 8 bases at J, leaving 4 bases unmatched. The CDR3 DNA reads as TGTGCCAGCAGTCAGACTAGCGGGGGAGATGAGCAGTTCTTC. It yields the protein CASSQTSGGDEQFF.

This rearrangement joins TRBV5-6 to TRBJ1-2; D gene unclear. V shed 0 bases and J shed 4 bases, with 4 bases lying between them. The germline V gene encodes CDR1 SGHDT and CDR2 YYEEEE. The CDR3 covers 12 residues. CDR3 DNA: TGTGCCAGCAGCTTGGCCAGCTATGGCTACACCTTC. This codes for CASSLASYGYTF.

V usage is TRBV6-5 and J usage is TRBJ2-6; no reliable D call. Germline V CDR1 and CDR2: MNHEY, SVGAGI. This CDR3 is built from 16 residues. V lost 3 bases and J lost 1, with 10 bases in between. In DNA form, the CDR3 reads TGTGCCAGCAGTTATGGAGCCCAATCTGGGGCCAACGTCCTGACTTTC. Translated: CASSYGAQSGANVLTF.

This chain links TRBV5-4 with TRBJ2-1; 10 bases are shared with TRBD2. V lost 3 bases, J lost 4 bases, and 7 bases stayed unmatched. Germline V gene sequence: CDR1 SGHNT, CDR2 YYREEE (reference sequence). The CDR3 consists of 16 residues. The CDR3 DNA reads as TGTGCCAGCAGCTCGATTGCTAGCGGGGGATACAATGAGCAGTTCTTC. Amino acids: CASSSIASGGYNEQFF.

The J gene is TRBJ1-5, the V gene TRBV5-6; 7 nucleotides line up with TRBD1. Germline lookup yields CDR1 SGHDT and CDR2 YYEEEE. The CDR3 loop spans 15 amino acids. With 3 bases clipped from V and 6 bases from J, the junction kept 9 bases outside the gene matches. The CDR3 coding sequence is TGTGCCAGCAGCTATAGACAGGGATGGGCTCAGCCCCAGCATTTT. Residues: CASSYRQGWAQPQHF.

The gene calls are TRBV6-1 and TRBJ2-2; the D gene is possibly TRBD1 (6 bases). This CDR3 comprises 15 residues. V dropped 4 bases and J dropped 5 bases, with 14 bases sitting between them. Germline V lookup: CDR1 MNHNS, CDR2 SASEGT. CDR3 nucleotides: TGTGCCAGCAGTGGACGGGACAAAGAGACCGGGGAGCTGTTTTTT. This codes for CASSGRDKETGELFF.

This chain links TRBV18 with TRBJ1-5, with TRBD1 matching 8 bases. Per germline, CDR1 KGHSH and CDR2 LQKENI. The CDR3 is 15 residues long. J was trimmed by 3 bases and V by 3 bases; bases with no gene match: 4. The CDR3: CASSPGRGPNQPQHF. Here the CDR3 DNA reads TGTGCCAGCTCACCGGGCAGGGGGCCCAATCAGCCCCAGCATTTT.

CDR3 coding DNA: TGTGCTAGTGGTTCCGGAATAGCGGGGGACAATGAGCAGTTCTTC. It is translated as CASGSGIAGDNEQFF. The chain carries TRBV12-5 and TRBJ2-1; the match to TRBD2 covers 9 bases. J lost 5 bases, V lost 4 bases, and 6 bases had no gene match. Germline V gives CDR1 LGHNT, CDR2 FRNRAP. The CDR3 is 15 residues long.

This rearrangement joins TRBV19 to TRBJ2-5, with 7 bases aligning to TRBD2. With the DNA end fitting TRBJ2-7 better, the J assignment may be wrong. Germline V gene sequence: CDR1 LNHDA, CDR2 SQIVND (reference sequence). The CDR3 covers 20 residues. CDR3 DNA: TGTGCCTGTAAGGACCGGGTCACGGGAGGCCCCTATACATTCTCCTACGAGCAGTACTTC. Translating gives CACKDRVTGGPYTFSYEQYF.